This T cell receptor (beta chain) is drawn from a study of graft-versus-host responses after intestinal transplantation. Study-wide context: Once they had received anti-thymocyte globulin induction, all recipients took tacrolimus and steroids for 2 to 4 years.

Grafts had their tissue processed, releasing intraepithelial and lamina propria lymphocytes. Some clones are missing from TCRdb's copy, which holds only in-frame ones; the method was immunoSEQ multiplex PCR. Among 20,000 or so clones, roughly three quarters were seen once, and the ten largest hold about 7.3%. The study, taken as a whole, reports: Early post-transplant declines in HvG were associated with peak levels of circulating GvH clones. Researchers found GvH clones in recipient marrow, and some showed up first in ileum or blood.

The ends lost 3 bases at V and 5 bases at J; junction bases unmatched: 13. CDR1 is SGDLS, CDR2 YYNGEE, per germline. This CDR3 has 18 amino acids. Of note for this clone: The target antigen is unknown.

The V gene is TRBV9, the J gene TRBJ2-5; 13 nucleotides align to TRBD2. The clonotype comes from a human patient who received an intestinal transplant, so some T cells may come from the graft donor. The sample in question was ileum tissue, obtained around 20 days after intestinal transplant. The CDR3 DNA sequence: TGTGCCAGCAGCGACAACCCAACTAGCGGGGGGGTTCTGGAGACCCAGTACTTC. Translation gives CASSDNPTSGGVLETQYF.